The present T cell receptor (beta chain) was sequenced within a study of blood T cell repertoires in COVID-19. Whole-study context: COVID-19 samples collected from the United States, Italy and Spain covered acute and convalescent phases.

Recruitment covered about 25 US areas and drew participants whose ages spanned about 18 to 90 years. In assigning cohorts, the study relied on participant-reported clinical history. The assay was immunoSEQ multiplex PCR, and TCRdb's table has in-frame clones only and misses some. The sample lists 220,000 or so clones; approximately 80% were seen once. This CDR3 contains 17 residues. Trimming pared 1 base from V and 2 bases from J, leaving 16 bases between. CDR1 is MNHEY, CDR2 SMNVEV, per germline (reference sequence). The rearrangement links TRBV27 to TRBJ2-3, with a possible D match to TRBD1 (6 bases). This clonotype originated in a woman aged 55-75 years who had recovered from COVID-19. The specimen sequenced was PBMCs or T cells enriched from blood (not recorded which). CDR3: CASSLFGLGQNTDTQYF. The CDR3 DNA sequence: TGTGCCAGCAGTTTATTTGGTTTAGGACAGAACACAGATACGCAGTATTTT.